Following are 11 T cell receptor beta chains from one sample sequenced in a study of T cell repertoires in cytomegalovirus infection (dated by TCRdb to the late 2010s). Sequencing instrument: Illumina HiSeq 1500. In-frame beta chains were kept once TCRdb had trimmed the public reads at Q25 with fastp and called clones with MiXCR. All rows with the same CDR3 protein become a single entry with the most common DNA and genes. In all, the sample holds 200,000 to 300,000 distinct CDR3 sequences, and roughly 6.5% of those were seen once. Of the sample, roughly 6% is held by the ten largest clones. Sequenced: PBMCs. These receptors were collected from a human donor in good health (CMV status not recorded). Some clones in this sample may be carry-over from other donors' samples.

The chain joins TRBV20-1 to TRBJ2-5; D may be TRBD1 or TRBD2 (5 bases each). V was shortened by 3 bases and J by 5 bases, with 13 bases between the two germline ends. The CDR3 consists of 13 residues. Germline lookup yields CDR1 DFQATT and CDR2 SNEGSKA (reference sequence). This chain's CDR3 is CSASGWGSETQYF. Here the CDR3 DNA reads TGCAGTGCTAGCGGTTGGGGGTCGGAGACCCAGTACTTC.

There are many counts of this clonotype. The gene calls are TRBV7-9 and TRBJ2-6; D perhaps matches TRBD1 (5 bases). The CDR3 covers 15 residues. The germline V gene has CDR1 SEHNR and CDR2 FQNEAQ (reference sequence). V was cut by 4 bases and J by 8 bases, with 15 bases left in between. DNA for the CDR3: TGTGCCAGCAGCTCAGGGTTCTTCGAGACCAACGTCCTGACTTTC. This sequence encodes CASSSGFFETNVLTF.

In its sample, this clonotype was seen many times. The V and J genes are TRBV6-2 or TRBV6-3 and TRBJ2-7, with 10 bases identical to TRBD1. This CDR3 has 15 residues. Germline V gives CDR1 MNHEY, CDR2 SVGEGT. J lost 3 bases, V lost 9 bases, and 11 bases had no gene match. The DNA of the CDR3 is TGTGCCAGTCACGCCCCGGGACAGGGGATCTACGAGCAGTACTTC. This codes for CASHAPGQGIYEQYF.

This clonotype has at least ten counts. The chain has TRBV10-3 and TRBJ1-1, with D possibly being TRBD1 (6 bases). Germline V gene lookup returns CDR1 ENHRY and CDR2 SYGVKD. V was cut by 10 bases and J by 4 bases, with 13 bases left in between. CDR3 length equals 12 residues. In DNA, the CDR3 is TGTGCCACCCGAAAGGGGGTCACTGAAGCTTTCTTT. Its translation is CATRKGVTEAFF.

This clonotype has a count of ten or more. CDR3 sequence: CASYEGGFGEKLFF. The CDR3 DNA is TGTGCCAGCTACGAAGGGGGTTTCGGTGAAAAACTGTTTTTT. The chain employs TRBV19 and TRBJ1-4; TRBD1 might be the D (6 bases). The CDR3 is 14 residues long. V was shortened by 9 bases and J by 7 bases, with 18 bases between the two germline ends. Germline CDR1 reads LNHDA; CDR2 reads SQIVND (reference sequence).

This clonotype was counted many times. The J gene is TRBJ2-7, the V gene TRBV5-6, with 10 bases lining up with TRBD2. V shed 5 bases and J 1 base; nucleotides not matched to a gene: 3. This CDR3 is built from 14 residues. CDR1 and CDR2 (germline): SGHDT, YYEEEE. Written as DNA, the CDR3 is TGTGCCAGCAGGCGGACTAGCGGTTCCTACGAGCAGTACTTC. Its protein product is CASRRTSGSYEQYF.

There are many counts of this clonotype. This chain joins TRBV7-2 and TRBJ1-1; D uncertain. V gave up 5 bases and J gave up 4 bases, with 14 bases separating them. Germline CDR1 and CDR2: SGHTA and FQGNSA. This CDR3 is 14 amino acids long. CDR3 nucleotide sequence: TGTGCCAGCAGCGAAGTCTCGAGGTCCACTGAAGCTTTCTTT. This gives the protein CASSEVSRSTEAFF.

This clonotype has ten or more counts. V and J are TRBV7-2 and TRBJ2-6; weak D call: TRBD2 (6 bases). The germline gives CDR1 SGHTA, CDR2 FQGNSA. V gave up 2 bases and J gave up 0 bases, with 8 bases separating them. The CDR3 length is 16 residues. CDR3 protein: CASSLRRGSGANVLTF. The CDR3 nucleotides read TGTGCCAGCAGCTTAAGGCGGGGCTCTGGGGCCAACGTCCTGACTTTC. The full variable domain, in which reference TRBV7-2 and TRBJ2-6 provide the parts outside the CDR3, is GAGVSQSPSNKVTEKGKDVELRCDPISGHTALYWYRQSLGQGLEFLIYFQGNSAPDKSGLPSDRFSAERTGGSVSTLTIQRTQQEDSAVYLCASSLRRGSGANVLTFGAGSRLTVL.

This chain links TRBV12-3 or TRBV12-4 with TRBJ1-1, with D possibly matching TRBD1 (5 bases). Trimming took off 2 bases at V and 9 bases at J, with 13 bases between the two ends. The CDR3 contains 13 residues. The DNA of the CDR3 is TGTGCCAGCAGTTTATCCAGGGCCGGGAAAGCTTTCTTT. Translated, it gives CASSLSRAGKAFF.

This clonotype was recorded at least ten times. The chain recombines TRBV11-2 with TRBJ2-5; D gene unclear. The CDR3 has 14 residues. Germline V gene sequence: CDR1 SGHAT, CDR2 FQNNGV. V gave up 1 base and J gave up 4 bases, with 10 bases separating them. For the CDR3, the DNA is TGTGCCAGCAGCTTAGCGGTCTGGGGAGAGACCCAGTACTTC. Translated: CASSLAVWGETQYF. Complete variable domain (other parts from reference TRBV11-2 and TRBJ2-5): EAGVAQSPRYKIIEKRQSVAFWCNPISGHATLYWYQQILGQGPKLLIQFQNNGVVDDSQLPKDRFSAERLKGVDSTLKIQPAKLEDSAVYLCASSLAVWGETQYFGPGTRLLVL.

This clonotype was seen ten or more times. This sequence joins TRBV7-2 and TRBJ2-1; 9 bases line up with TRBD2. This CDR3 comprises 15 residues. Germline V CDR1 and CDR2: SGHTA, FQGNSA. V shed 5 bases, J shed 7 bases, and the junction held 9 bases outside the gene matches. CDR3 loop: CASSPSRGGSNEQFF. The CDR3 DNA sequence: TGTGCCAGCAGCCCGTCGCGGGGGGGCTCAAATGAGCAGTTCTTC.